This passage covers 5 T cell receptor beta chains from one sample sequenced in a study of T-cell reconstitution after alpha-beta-depleted transplantation in children. Preparing the TCRbeta library involved the use of unique molecular identifiers. TCRdb used MiXCR to reprocess the PCR reads, holding one entry per CDR3 protein. This sample has some 600,000 distinct CDR3 sequences; around 16% occur once, and the top ten carry 0.85% to 1.3%. The input for sequencing was PBMCs from the stem cell graft donor, taken from the stem cell graft. These receptors were obtained from a human donor who donated a stem cell graft to a child with acute myeloid leukemia.

This clonotype was counted ten times or more. The chain uses TRBV20-1 and TRBJ1-6; 9 bases align to TRBD1. The J segment lost 7 bases and the V segment lost 3 bases, leaving 13 bases of the junction unmatched. The CDR3 is 17 residues long. CDR1 and CDR2 from the germline V gene are DFQATT and SNEGSKA (reference sequence). In nucleotides, the CDR3 is TGCAGTGCTAGGGGCCGTTTAATAGGACAGGGGAATTCACCCCTCCACTTT. Residues: CSARGRLIGQGNSPLHF.

This sequence joins TRBV7-9 and TRBJ1-1; TRBD1 aligns across 7 bases. V trimming: 6 bases; J trimming: 4 bases; junction bases outside the gene matches: 11. The germline gives CDR1 SEHNR, CDR2 FQNEAQ (reference sequence). This CDR3 region has 15 residues. The CDR3 DNA is TGTGCCAGCAGTCCGACAGGGACGGGGTTCACTGAAGCTTTCTTT. Translation: CASSPTGTGFTEAFF.

The gene calls are TRBV24-1 and TRBJ2-1; 10 bases fit TRBD1. CDR1 and CDR2 from the germline V gene are KGHDR and SFDVKD. The CDR3 has 16 amino acids. The CDR3 region is CAAFYLGQGSHNEQFF. The CDR3 nucleotides are TGTGCGGCCTTTTATTTGGGACAGGGGAGCCACAATGAGCAGTTCTTC.

This clonotype was seen at least ten times. The chain combines TRBV20-1 with TRBJ1-2, with D possibly being TRBD1 (5 bases). Trimming left V 6 bases short and J 5 bases short, with 13 bases between. The CDR3 contains 12 residues. Germline V CDR1 and CDR2: DFQATT, SNEGSKA (reference sequence). In DNA, the CDR3 is TGCAGTGCCCTACGGGGGTCTTATGGCTACACCTTC. This sequence encodes CSALRGSYGYTF.

This clonotype was observed at least ten times. The rearrangement links TRBV15 to TRBJ1-5; D gene unclear. This CDR3 is built from 17 residues. Germline loops: CDR1 LNHNV, CDR2 YYDKDF (reference sequence). Between the trimmed V and J ends, which lost 0 bases and 4 bases, there was a span of 16 bases. CDR3 coding DNA: TGTGCCACCAGCAGAGAGGGTGGATGGGCCCAAAATCAGCCCCAGCATTTT. Its translation is CATSREGGWAQNQPQHF. Full variable domain (missing parts from reference TRBV15 and TRBJ1-5): DAMVIQNPRYQVTQFGKPVTLSCSQTLNHNVMYWYQQKSSQAPKLLFHYYDKDFNNEADTPDNFQSRRPNTSFCFLDIRSPGLGDTAMYLCATSREGGWAQNQPQHFGDGTRLSIL.